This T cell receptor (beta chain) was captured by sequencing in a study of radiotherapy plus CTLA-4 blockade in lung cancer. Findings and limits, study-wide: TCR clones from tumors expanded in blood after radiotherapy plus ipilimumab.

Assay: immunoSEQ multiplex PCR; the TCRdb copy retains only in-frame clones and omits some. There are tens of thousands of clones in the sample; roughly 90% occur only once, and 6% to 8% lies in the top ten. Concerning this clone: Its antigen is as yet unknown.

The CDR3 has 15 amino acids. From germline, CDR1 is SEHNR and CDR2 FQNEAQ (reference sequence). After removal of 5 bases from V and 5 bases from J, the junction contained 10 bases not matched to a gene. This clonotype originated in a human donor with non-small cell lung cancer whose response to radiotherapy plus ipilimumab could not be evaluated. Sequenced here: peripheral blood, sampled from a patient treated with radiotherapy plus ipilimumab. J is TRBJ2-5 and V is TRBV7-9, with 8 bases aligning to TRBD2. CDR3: CASSRTGGDWETQYF. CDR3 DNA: TGTGCCAGCAGCCGGACGGGGGGGGACTGGGAGACCCAGTACTTC.